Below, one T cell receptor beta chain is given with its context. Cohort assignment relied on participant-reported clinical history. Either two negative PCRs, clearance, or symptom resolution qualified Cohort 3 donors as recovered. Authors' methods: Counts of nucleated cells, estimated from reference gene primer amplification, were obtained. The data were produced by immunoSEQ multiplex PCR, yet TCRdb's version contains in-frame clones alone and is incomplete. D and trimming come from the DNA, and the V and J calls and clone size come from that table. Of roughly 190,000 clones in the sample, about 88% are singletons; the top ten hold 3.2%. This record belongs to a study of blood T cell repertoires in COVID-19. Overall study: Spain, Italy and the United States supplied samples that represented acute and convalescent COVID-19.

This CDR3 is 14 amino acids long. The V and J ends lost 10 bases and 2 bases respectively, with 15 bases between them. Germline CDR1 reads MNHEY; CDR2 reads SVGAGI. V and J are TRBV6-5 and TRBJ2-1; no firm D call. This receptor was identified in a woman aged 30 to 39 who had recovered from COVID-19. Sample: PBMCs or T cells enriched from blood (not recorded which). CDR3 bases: TGTGCCACTGCGATCCAGGTCACCTACAATGAGCAGTTCTTC. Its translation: CATAIQVTYNEQFF.